Below are 14 T cell receptor beta chains sequenced from a single sample in a study of cytomegalovirus exposure and HLA in healthy donors. Primers included in the PCR were 60 Vbeta and 13 Jbeta primers. Clones were sequenced by immunoSEQ multiplex PCR, and TCRdb holds only the in-frame ones, with some missing. The table shows roughly 110,000 clones, with about three quarters occurring only once. The sample consisted of PBMCs. These receptors all come from a woman aged 45-59 years in good health and CMV-seropositive.

The chain carries TRBV5-1 and TRBJ1-1; D is possibly TRBD1 (6 bases). Looked up from germline, CDR1 is SGHRS and CDR2 is YFSETQ. Deletions cut 4 bases from V and 4 bases from J, with 17 bases between. This CDR3 has 15 residues. This CDR3 is CASSQPNRGSTEAFF. The CDR3 DNA is TGCGCCAGCAGCCAACCAAATAGGGGGTCCACTGAAGCTTTCTTT. The entire variable domain, with the rest obtained from reference TRBV5-1 and TRBJ1-1, is as follows: KAGVTQTPRYLIKTRGQQVTLSCSPISGHRSVSWYQQTPGQGLQFLFEYFSETQRNKGNFPGRFSGRQFSNSRSEMNVSTLELGDSALYLCASSQPNRGSTEAFFGQGTRLTVV.

This clone showed up just a few times. This chain uses TRBV5-4 with TRBJ1-1; TRBD1 matches 9 bases. The CDR3 has 15 amino acids. The V and J ends lost 7 bases and 4 bases, in that order; junction bases with no gene match: 11. Germline-derived CDR1 and CDR2 are SGHNT and YYREEE (reference sequence). The CDR3 loop reads CASSGQGIGITEAFF. CDR3 coding DNA: TGTGCCAGCTCAGGACAGGGGATTGGAATCACTGAAGCTTTCTTT.

This rearrangement joins TRBV6-1 to TRBJ2-7; TRBD2 matches 11 bases. The CDR3 sequence is 15 residues long. J lost 2 bases, V lost 6 bases, and 6 bases had no gene match. The germline V gene encodes CDR1 MNHNS and CDR2 SASEGT. The CDR3 DNA is TGTGCCAGCAGGCTACTAGCGGGGGCCACCTACGAGCAGTACTTC. It is translated as CASRLLAGATYEQYF.

Points on this clone: One end of the junction fails to match germline, which may point to a read error. The chain uses TRBV7-9 and TRBJ2-1; D is uncertain. Germline assignment: CDR1 SEHNR and CDR2 FQNEAQ (reference sequence). CDR3 length: 11 residues. CDR3 loop: CSSSPLDEQFF. The CDR3 DNA follows: TGTTCCAGCAGCCCACTCGATGAGCAGTTCTTC.

The chain recombines TRBV5-1 with TRBJ2-7; TRBD1 aligns across 8 bases. The V gene's germline CDR1 is SGHRS and CDR2 YFSETQ. V shed 4 bases and J 3 bases; nucleotides not matched to a gene: 6. This CDR3 contains 14 residues. CDR3 DNA: TGCGCCAGCAGCCCCCGGGGACAGGTCTACGAGCAGTACTTC. As protein: CASSPRGQVYEQYF. Using reference TRBV5-1 and TRBJ2-7 for the parts outside the CDR3, the full variable domain is KAGVTQTPRYLIKTRGQQVTLSCSPISGHRSVSWYQQTPGQGLQFLFEYFSETQRNKGNFPGRFSGRQFSNSRSEMNVSTLELGDSALYLCASSPRGQVYEQYFGPGTRLTVT.

This chain joins TRBV4-1 and TRBJ1-1, with no clear D. This CDR3 has 15 amino acids. The V end lost 0 bases, the J end lost 3 bases, and 11 bases lay between the germline ends. Germline loops: CDR1 MGHRA, CDR2 YSYEKL. For the CDR3, the DNA is TGCGCCAGCAGCCAAGATGGACTCGGCGACACTGAAGCTTTCTTT. Amino acid sequence: CASSQDGLGDTEAFF.

This chain links TRBV5-1 with TRBJ1-2, with a tentative D call TRBD1 (5 bases). V gave up 2 bases and J gave up 4 bases, with 9 bases separating them. The CDR3 is 13 amino acids. CDR1 SGHRS and CDR2 YFSETQ come from the germline V gene. The CDR3 DNA reads as TGCGCCAGCAGCTTTGACAGCACCTATGGCTACACCTTC. Its translation: CASSFDSTYGYTF.

The chain carries TRBV7-2 and TRBJ1-2; 7 bases line up with TRBD1. V lost 2 bases, J lost 2 bases, and 5 bases stayed unmatched. This CDR3 region has 15 residues. CDR1 is SGHTA and CDR2 is FQGNSA in the germline V gene. The CDR3 DNA reads TGTGCCAGCAGCTTACGGGGACAGACAAACTATGGCTACACCTTC. Its translation: CASSLRGQTNYGYTF.

CDR3 sequence (DNA): TGTGCCAGCAGTCCCCGATTCACAGGGGGTCGAACTGAAGCTTTCTTT. Amino acid sequence: CASSPRFTGGRTEAFF. The V gene is TRBV27, the J gene TRBJ1-1, with 8 bases that match TRBD1. The CDR3 is 16 amino acids. J was trimmed by 5 bases and V by 5 bases; bases with no gene match: 13. Germline values: CDR1 MNHEY, CDR2 SMNVEV (reference sequence).

The CDR3 DNA reads TGTGCCAGCACCCTGGGACTGATTAGCACAGATACGCAGTATTTT. It codes for CASTLGLISTDTQYF. The chain couples TRBV6-1 to TRBJ2-3, with D maybe TRBD2 (6 bases). Germline loops: CDR1 MNHNS, CDR2 SASEGT. The CDR3 has 15 residues. The V gene lost 7 bases and the J gene lost 0 bases, with 14 bases spanning the gap.

The table lists this clone with a few counts. V and J are TRBV7-2 and TRBJ2-7, with 7 bases aligning to TRBD1. Germline CDR1 SGHTA, CDR2 FQGNSA. CDR3 length equals 14 residues. Trimming cost V 5 bases and J 2 bases; bases outside gene matches: 6. The CDR3 nucleotides are TGTGCCAGCAGCCTGGACAGGACCACCTACGAGCAGTACTTC. Protein product: CASSLDRTTYEQYF.

This clone was counted once. The genes are TRBV6-1 and TRBJ2-7; a weak D match, TRBD1 (6 bases). There are 15 residues in the CDR3. CDR1 and CDR2 (germline): MNHNS, SASEGT. Trimming cost V 3 bases and J 2 bases, with 14 bases left between them. In nucleotides, the CDR3 is TGTGCCAGCAGTGAGCCCGGGACACTGACCTACGAGCAGTACTTC. Residues: CASSEPGTLTYEQYF.

This clone has just a few counts. The junction departs from germline at one end; a sequencing error may be responsible. J is TRBJ1-4 and V is TRBV18; 7 bases are shared with TRBD1. The CDR3 extends over 17 amino acids. Germline V gene data show CDR1 as KGHSH and CDR2 as LQKENI. This CDR3 is CASSPPGTVATNEKLFF. The CDR3 DNA reads as TGTGCCAGCTCCCCACCCGGGACAGTTGCAACTAATGAAAAACTGTTTTTT.

V usage is TRBV5-1 and J usage is TRBJ2-3; 15 nucleotides agree with TRBD2. V lost 4 bases and J lost 4; bases outside the gene matches: 7. This CDR3 spans 17 amino acids. Germline V gene sequence: CDR1 SGHRS, CDR2 YFSETQ. The DNA of the CDR3 is TGCGCCAGCAGCATCCGGACTAGCGGGGGGGCGTCAGATACGCAGTATTTT. This sequence encodes CASSIRTSGGASDTQYF.